One and the same sample provided the 25 T cell receptor beta chains below, sequenced in a study of blood T cell repertoires in COVID-19. The assay was immunoSEQ multiplex PCR, and TCRdb's table has in-frame clones only and misses some. The sample lists over 350,000 clones, roughly 89% occurring once. The sample comprised peripheral blood. The receptors originated from a woman aged 25 to 39 with acute or convalescent COVID-19.

The chain links TRBV2 to TRBJ2-4; the D gene is possibly TRBD1 (5 bases). V was shortened by 8 bases and J by 8 bases, with 16 bases between the two germline ends. The length of the CDR3 is 13 residues. Germline values: CDR1 SNHLY, CDR2 FYNNEI. The CDR3 loop reads CASLGALGYIQYF. In nucleotides, the CDR3 is TGTGCCAGCCTAGGGGCCCTGGGCTACATTCAGTACTTC.

The chain recombines TRBV5-6 with TRBJ2-3; a possible D gene is TRBD2 (5 bases). Germline CDR1 reads SGHDT; CDR2 reads YYEEEE. The CDR3 contains 15 residues. V gave up 4 bases and J gave up 4 bases, with 16 bases separating them. The CDR3 bases are TGTGCCAGCAGCGCGCATCGGGTCGGGGCAGATACGCAGTATTTT. The encoded protein is CASSAHRVGADTQYF.

This chain joins TRBV29-1 and TRBJ1-4; no reliable D call. This CDR3 is 12 amino acids long. Germline V gene sequence: CDR1 SQVTM, CDR2 ANQGSEA. Trimming removed 6 bases from V and 8 bases from J, with 13 bases in between. In DNA, the CDR3 is TGCAGCGTGGGAGATGGGAGGGAAAAACTGTTTTTT. Amino acid sequence: CSVGDGREKLFF.

The rearrangement joins TRBV27 to TRBJ2-3; 10 nucleotides line up with TRBD2. V gave up 8 bases and J gave up 4 bases; unmatched junction bases: 12. Germline V gives CDR1 MNHEY, CDR2 SMNVEV (reference sequence). There are 16 residues in the CDR3. The CDR3 DNA reads as TGTGCCAGCCGTCCCTCGACTAGCGGGCGACCAGATACGCAGTATTTT. It codes for CASRPSTSGRPDTQYF.

With regard to this clone: The sample carries other DNA sequences with the same CDR3. The chain couples TRBV9 to TRBJ1-2; no definite D call. Deletions cut 2 bases from V and 2 bases from J, with 7 bases between. The CDR3 has 13 residues. Germline lookup yields CDR1 SGDLS and CDR2 YYNGEE. The CDR3 DNA is TGTGCCAGCAGCGTGGAACAGAACTATGGCTACACCTTC. Its translation: CASSVEQNYGYTF. The full variable domain, completed using reference TRBV9 and TRBJ1-2, is DSGVTQTPKHLITATGQRVTLRCSPRSGDLSVYWYQQSLDQGLQFLIQYYNGEERAKGNILERFSAQQFPDLHSELNLSSLELGDSALYFCASSVEQNYGYTFGSGTRLTVV.

This clone was counted a few times. The genes are TRBV11-3 and TRBJ2-2; tentatively, D is TRBD2 (5 bases). The length of the CDR3 is 16 residues. V lost 2 bases, J lost 0 bases, and 10 bases lay in between. Germline lookup yields CDR1 SGHNT and CDR2 YENEEA. Written as DNA, the CDR3 is TGTGCCAGCAGCTTATCGGTGGGAGCGAACACCGGGGAGCTGTTTTTT. It translates to CASSLSVGANTGELFF.

The chain uses TRBV5-1 and TRBJ2-7; tentative D call: TRBD2 (7 bases). This CDR3 comprises 13 residues. The germline CDR1 and CDR2 sequences are SGHRS and YFSETQ. The V and J ends lost 4 bases and 3 bases respectively, with 11 bases between them. The CDR3 coding sequence is TGCGCCAGCAGCCACAGGGAGGGCTACGAGCAGTACTTC. Its translation: CASSHREGYEQYF.

This chain joins TRBV5-1 and TRBJ2-1; D possibly corresponds to TRBD1 (6 bases). This CDR3 is 16 amino acids long. Trimming stripped 4 bases from V and 2 bases from J, with 16 bases between. Germline CDR1 and CDR2: SGHRS and YFSETQ. The CDR3 protein is CASSRYRDTAYNEQFF. The DNA of the CDR3 is TGCGCCAGCAGCAGATACCGGGACACGGCCTACAATGAGCAGTTCTTC.

The table lists this clone with a count of one. The chain has TRBV6-5 and TRBJ2-4; unclear D gene. V was cut by 0 bases and J by 6 bases, with 12 bases left in between. Looked up from germline, CDR1 is MNHEY and CDR2 is SVGAGI. This CDR3 comprises 15 residues. The CDR3, as DNA: TGTGCCAGCAGTTACTCCCACGGAGAGACAAACATTCAGTACTTC. It specifies CASSYSHGETNIQYF.

The V call is TRBV5-5, the J call TRBJ2-2; the D gene is possibly TRBD2 (5 bases). Trimming took off 2 bases at V and 5 bases at J, with 13 bases between the two ends. The CDR3 is 15 amino acids. Per the germline V gene, CDR1 is SGHKS and CDR2 is YYEKEE (reference sequence). The CDR3 sequence is CASSFEGRRTGELFF. For the CDR3, the DNA is TGTGCCAGCAGCTTCGAGGGTCGAAGAACCGGGGAGCTGTTTTTT.

The rearrangement links TRBV28 to TRBJ2-6; possible D gene TRBD1, 6 bases. Germline lookup yields CDR1 MDHEN and CDR2 SYDVKM. The CDR3 extends over 16 amino acids. Trimming shortened V by 6 bases and J by 1 base, and 13 bases separated the two germline ends. CDR3 sequence: CASSLPRGSGANVLTF. DNA for the CDR3: TGTGCCAGCAGCCTTCCGAGGGGGTCTGGGGCCAACGTCCTGACTTTC.

The V call is TRBV9, the J call TRBJ2-6, with D possibly being TRBD1 (6 bases). The CDR3 contains 14 residues. Trimming took off 3 bases at V and 2 bases at J, with 6 bases between the two ends. Germline CDR1 and CDR2: SGDLS and YYNGEE. The CDR3 is CASSAGAGANVLTF. CDR3 DNA sequence: TGTGCCAGCAGCGCAGGGGCTGGGGCCAACGTCCTGACTTTC. Complete variable domain (other parts from reference TRBV9 and TRBJ2-6): DSGVTQTPKHLITATGQRVTLRCSPRSGDLSVYWYQQSLDQGLQFLIQYYNGEERAKGNILERFSAQQFPDLHSELNLSSLELGDSALYFCASSAGAGANVLTFGAGSRLTVL.

This chain links TRBV5-1 with TRBJ2-2; 9 positions agree with TRBD1. Per germline, CDR1 SGHRS and CDR2 YFSETQ. The CDR3 is made up of 16 amino acids. Trimming removed 2 bases from V and 4 bases from J; junction bases left unmatched: 6. The CDR3 bases are TGCGCCAGCAGCTTCAACAGGGGGCTGAGCACCGGGGAGCTGTTTTTT. Translation gives CASSFNRGLSTGELFF.

The chain uses TRBV18 and TRBJ1-1, with D possibly matching TRBD1 (6 bases). V was cut by 0 bases and J by 5 bases, with 13 bases left in between. This CDR3 contains 15 residues. Germline CDR1 is KGHSH and CDR2 is LQKENI. The DNA of the CDR3 is TGTGCCAGCTCACCACCGGACAGTGTTAGGACTGAAGCTTTCTTT. This encodes CASSPPDSVRTEAFF.

The count of this clone is one. The V and J genes are TRBV5-1 and TRBJ1-5; possibly TRBD1 for D (5 bases). Germline assignment: CDR1 SGHRS and CDR2 YFSETQ. The CDR3 length is 15 residues. Trimming stripped 1 base from V and 0 bases from J, with 8 bases between. The CDR3 nucleotides are TGCGCCAGCAGCTTGAACGGGGGTAGCAATCAGCCCCAGCATTTT. It specifies CASSLNGGSNQPQHF.

The chain carries TRBV6-5 and TRBJ2-2; D possibly corresponds to TRBD1 (7 bases). V was shortened by 6 bases and J by 6 bases, with 17 bases between the two germline ends. CDR1 is MNHEY and CDR2 is SVGAGI in the germline V gene. There are 15 residues in the CDR3. The CDR3 sequence: CASSLSGGWAGELFF. DNA for the CDR3: TGTGCCAGCAGCCTATCAGGGGGGTGGGCCGGGGAGCTGTTTTTT.

This chain joins TRBV4-1 and TRBJ1-1; D perhaps matches TRBD1 (6 bases). The V end lost 3 bases, the J end lost 2 bases, and 10 bases lay between the germline ends. Germline CDR1 reads MGHRA; CDR2 reads YSYEKL. This CDR3 is built from 14 residues. In nucleotides, the CDR3 is TGCGCCAGCAGCCATAAGGACAGCAACACTGAAGCTTTCTTT. It codes for CASSHKDSNTEAFF.

The V call is TRBV28, the J call TRBJ1-2, with a possible D match to TRBD1 (6 bases). Trimming cost V 4 bases and J 6 bases, with 15 bases left between them. CDR1 and CDR2 (germline): MDHEN, SYDVKM. This CDR3 has 14 residues. The CDR3 reads CASSSRDRIDGYTF. The CDR3 nucleotides read TGTGCCAGCAGTTCACGAGACAGGATAGATGGCTACACCTTC.

The rearrangement joins TRBV6-5 to TRBJ1-4; TRBD1 aligns across 8 bases. Germline V gives CDR1 MNHEY, CDR2 SVGAGI. This CDR3 has 14 residues. Germline trimming cut 9 bases from V and 7 bases from J; bases unmatched to any gene: 10. The CDR3 bases are TGTGCCAGTACTCAGGGGGCTCTCATTGAAAAACTGTTTTTT. Amino acids: CASTQGALIEKLFF.

The chain recombines TRBV12-3 or TRBV12-4 with TRBJ2-1; the D is unclear. The CDR3 has 12 amino acids. V was shortened by 3 bases and J by 9 bases, with 9 bases between the two germline ends. This chain's CDR3 is CASSLARGEQFF. The CDR3 region has the DNA TGTGCCAGCAGTTTGGCTCGCGGTGAGCAGTTCTTC.

The rearrangement uses TRBV6-2 or TRBV6-3 and TRBJ1-2; the D gene is possibly TRBD1 (6 bases). Germline CDR1 is MNHEY and CDR2 is SVGEGT. The CDR3 consists of 17 residues. V was trimmed by 6 bases and J by 2 bases, leaving 22 bases between them. The CDR3 here is CASSPGGGGASNYGYTF. In DNA, the CDR3 is TGTGCCAGCAGCCCTGGGGGAGGGGGGGCCTCGAACTATGGCTACACCTTC.

The J gene is TRBJ1-2, the V gene TRBV28, with D perhaps matching TRBD1 (6 bases). This CDR3 comprises 14 residues. The germline V gene has CDR1 MDHEN and CDR2 SYDVKM. Trimming stripped 5 bases from V and 3 bases from J, with 13 bases between. The DNA of the CDR3 is TGTGCCAGCAGTAACGACAGGAGAGACTATGGCTACACCTTC. This sequence encodes CASSNDRRDYGYTF.

The chain combines TRBV7-9 with TRBJ2-1; 7 bases line up with TRBD2. Germline assignment: CDR1 SEHNR and CDR2 FQNEAQ (reference sequence). The CDR3 covers 15 residues. J was trimmed by 2 bases and V by 4 bases; bases with no gene match: 5. CDR3 sequence: CASSWTGTTYNEQFF. The CDR3 DNA reads TGTGCCAGCAGCTGGACCGGGACTACCTACAATGAGCAGTTCTTC. The full variable domain, with the rest looked up from reference TRBV7-9 and TRBJ2-1, is DTGVSQNPRHKITKRGQNVTFRCDPISEHNRLYWYRQTLGQGPEFLTYFQNEAQLEKSRLLSDRFSAERPKGSFSTLEIQRTEQGDSAMYLCASSWTGTTYNEQFFGPGTRLTVL.

The rearrangement uses TRBV9 and TRBJ2-2; D remains unclear. This CDR3 comprises 15 residues. In germline, CDR1 is SGDLS, CDR2 YYNGEE. Trimming stripped 0 bases from V and 2 bases from J, with 8 bases between. The CDR3 DNA reads as TGTGCCAGCAGCGTAGAATTCAGTAACACCGGGGAGCTGTTTTTT. Protein product: CASSVEFSNTGELFF.

The rearrangement links TRBV4-1 to TRBJ2-7, with 7 bases lining up with TRBD1. CDR1 MGHRA and CDR2 YSYEKL come from the germline V gene. Germline trimming cut 2 bases from V and 2 bases from J; bases unmatched to any gene: 9. The CDR3 runs 16 residues. This chain's CDR3 is CASSQFHRGTPYEQYF. The CDR3 region has the DNA TGCGCCAGCAGCCAATTCCACAGGGGAACCCCCTACGAGCAGTACTTC.